These 29 T cell receptor beta chains were all obtained from the same sample, sequenced in a study of T cells in Graves' hyperthyroidism and ophthalmopathy. It was RNA transcripts that yielded the amplified TCR beta CDR3 regions. During a first-round RT-PCR of the TCR CDR3, the HTBI primer set was used. TCRdb reanalysed the multiplex PCR reads using MiXCR and keeps one entry per CDR3 protein. Among fewer than 650,000 distinct CDR3 sequences listed, roughly 45% were seen once. Sequenced input: peripheral blood or thyroid tissue (not recorded which). These receptors all come from an adult woman with Graves' disease, either hyperthyroidism or ophthalmopathy (not recorded which).

With respect to this clonotype: No conserved phenylalanine or tryptophan ends this CDR3, so it is likely a read error. The gene calls are TRBV5-4 and TRBJ2-5, with TRBD2 identical over 9 bases. Germline V gene lookup returns CDR1 SGHNT and CDR2 YYREEE (reference sequence). Trimming cost V 0 bases and J 5 bases; bases outside gene matches: 8. This CDR3 contains 16 residues. For the CDR3, the DNA is TGTGCCAGCAGCTTGGTACTAGCGGGCCCTGCGGAGACCCAGTACTCC. Its translation: CASSLVLAGPAETQYS.

A few counts support this clonotype. No DNA is shown, since the ends of the CDR3 on it are uncertain; the CDR3 is the one TCRdb lists. The V gene is TRBV7-9, the J gene TRBJ2-7; TRBD2, the table's D call, lacks a check against the DNA. The CDR3 totals 14 residues, both ends included. Germline V gene lookup returns CDR1 SEHNR and CDR2 FQNEAQ (reference sequence). The CDR3 spells CASSFGPGTYEQYF.

The sample holds many counts of this clonotype. The chain recombines TRBV10-3 with TRBJ2-6; D is unclear. The CDR3 contains 17 residues. Trimming took 3 bases from V and 1 from J, leaving 13 bases between them. Germline V gene sequence: CDR1 ENHRY, CDR2 SYGVKD. CDR3 sequence (DNA): TGTGCCATCAGTGATCCCCGACGGTCTTCTGGGGCCAACGTCCTGACTTTC. Encoded protein: CAISDPRRSSGANVLTF.

This clonotype has just a few counts. A read error may explain this, as a much larger clone is one base away. The rearrangement uses TRBV2 and TRBJ2-7; no reliable D call. There are 13 residues in the CDR3. Germline CDR1 SNHLY, CDR2 FYNNEI. Trimming removed 5 bases from V and 3 bases from J, with 11 bases in between. CDR3 residues: CASSQERYYEQYF. CDR3 sequence (DNA): TGTGCCAGCAGTCAGGAACGCTACTACGAGCAGTACTTC.

The sample holds many counts of this clonotype. The V call is TRBV29-1, the J call TRBJ1-6; a weak D match, TRBD1 (5 bases). The CDR3 runs 13 residues. The germline V gene encodes CDR1 SQVTM and CDR2 ANQGSEA. V was cut by 6 bases and J by 6 bases, with 12 bases left in between. The CDR3: CSVTWDFNSPLHF. For the CDR3, the DNA is TGCAGCGTGACTTGGGACTTTAATTCACCCCTCCACTTT.

This clonotype has a handful of counts. The rearrangement joins TRBV10-3 to TRBJ1-2, with 9 bases that match TRBD1. Trimming removed 10 bases from V and 3 bases from J; junction bases left unmatched: 9. This CDR3 region has 14 residues. CDR1 ENHRY and CDR2 SYGVKD come from the germline V gene. CDR3 residues: CATLGRDRDYGYTF. The CDR3 DNA is TGTGCCACACTCGGCCGGGACAGGGACTATGGCTACACCTTC.

V and J are TRBV9 and TRBJ2-6; D ambiguous. Per the germline V gene, CDR1 is SGDLS and CDR2 is YYNGEE. This CDR3 contains 14 residues. Trimming stripped 3 bases from V and 4 bases from J, with 8 bases between. The CDR3 DNA sequence: TGTGCCAGCAGCGCCCTTCAGGGGGCCAACGTCCTGACTTTC. Residues: CASSALQGANVLTF.

This clonotype was counted many times. The V call is TRBV7-2, the J call TRBJ1-4; the D gene is possibly TRBD1 (5 bases). The CDR3 consists of 14 residues. Germline CDR1 and CDR2: SGHTA and FQGNSA. V dropped 3 bases and J dropped 8 bases, with 13 bases sitting between them. The CDR3 nucleotides read TGTGCCAGCAGCTTCTTGGGGGTCGGAGAAAAACTGTTTTTT. It translates to CASSFLGVGEKLFF.

V is TRBV19 and J is TRBJ2-6; D not resolved. In germline, CDR1 is LNHDA, CDR2 SQIVND (reference sequence). Between the trimmed V and J ends, which lost 5 bases and 0 bases, there was a span of 8 bases. CDR3 length: 15 residues. CDR3 residues: CASSVYSSGANVLTF. In nucleotides, the CDR3 is TGTGCCAGTAGTGTATACAGCTCTGGGGCCAACGTCCTGACTTTC.

This clonotype was recorded at least ten times. The V call is TRBV6-1, the J call TRBJ2-3; 9 nucleotides align to TRBD1. Trimming took 4 bases from V and 6 from J; bases not matched to a gene: 8. Germline-derived CDR1 and CDR2 are MNHNS and SASEGT. The CDR3 spans 15 residues. CDR3 amino acids: CASSARQGVGDTQYF. The CDR3 nucleotides read TGTGCCAGCAGTGCCCGACAGGGGGTGGGGGATACGCAGTATTTT.

The CDR3, as DNA: TGTGCCAGCAGCTTCAGGGAGGCTGAAGCTTTCTTT. It translates to CASSFREAEAFF. The gene calls are TRBV13 and TRBJ1-1; the D gene is possibly TRBD1 (5 bases). CDR1 and CDR2 (germline): PRHDT, FYEKMQ (reference sequence). Trimming cost V 3 bases and J 6 bases, with 8 bases left between them. This CDR3 has 12 residues.

This clonotype has a handful of counts. CDR3 in DNA: TGCAGTGCTAGCCTCGGACAGTTAGGACGGGCTTTCTTT. Its translation is CSASLGQLGRAFF. This sequence joins TRBV20-1 and TRBJ1-1; possible D gene TRBD1, 6 bases. Germline CDR1 DFQATT, CDR2 SNEGSKA (reference sequence). Trimming removed 3 bases at V and 11 bases at J, with 19 bases between. This CDR3 comprises 13 residues.

This chain links TRBV15 with TRBJ1-5; D call uncertain. The CDR3 spans 12 residues. CDR1 LNHNV and CDR2 YYDKDF come from the germline V gene (reference sequence). Trimming took off 4 bases at V and 1 base at J, with 2 bases between the two ends. The CDR3 is CATSKSNQPQHF. The CDR3 region has the DNA TGTGCCACCAGCAAAAGCAATCAGCCCCAGCATTTT.

This clonotype came up many times. The genes are TRBV7-3 and TRBJ2-2, with D uncertain. V was clipped by 1 base and J by 0 bases, with 9 bases between them. Per germline, CDR1 SGHTA and CDR2 FQGTGA. The CDR3 is made up of 16 amino acids. The CDR3 is CASSLMSGPNTGELFF. In nucleotides, the CDR3 is TGTGCCAGCAGCTTAATGTCAGGCCCGAACACCGGGGAGCTGTTTTTT. Supplemented by reference TRBV7-3 and TRBJ2-2, the full variable domain reads GAGVSQTPSNKVTEKGKYVELRCDPISGHTALYWYRQSLGQGPEFLIYFQGTGAADDSGLPNDRFFAVRPEGSVSTLKIQRTERGDSAVYLCASSLMSGPNTGELFFGEGSRLTVL.

The rearrangement uses TRBV20-1 and TRBJ2-5; weak D call: TRBD1 (5 bases). Trimming stripped 3 bases from V and 5 bases from J, with 10 bases between. This CDR3 comprises 12 residues. Germline-derived CDR1 and CDR2 are DFQATT and SNEGSKA (reference sequence). In DNA, the CDR3 is TGCAGTGCTAGCCGACAGCCGGAGACCCAGTACTTC. This sequence encodes CSASRQPETQYF.

The J gene is TRBJ2-7, the V gene TRBV7-2; tentative D call: TRBD2 (6 bases). Trimming cost V 5 bases and J 1 base, with 12 bases left between them. CDR1 is SGHTA and CDR2 is FQGNSA in the germline V gene. This CDR3 contains 14 residues. CDR3 coding DNA: TGTGCCAGCAGCCGGGACTCCGGGTCCTACGAGCAGTACTTC. Protein product: CASSRDSGSYEQYF.

CDR3 residues: CASSEALPIGGRPSEQYF. The CDR3, as DNA: TGTGCCAGCAGTGAAGCGCTTCCCATTGGCGGGAGGCCGAGCGAGCAGTACTTC. V usage is TRBV6-1 and J usage is TRBJ2-7, with 8 bases that match TRBD2. The J segment lost 6 bases and the V segment lost 0 bases, leaving 16 bases of the junction unmatched. Germline V gene lookup returns CDR1 MNHNS and CDR2 SASEGT. The CDR3 consists of 18 residues.

The table lists this clonotype with many counts. V is TRBV7-2 and J is TRBJ1-5; D is possibly TRBD1 (5 bases). Per germline, CDR1 SGHTA and CDR2 FQGNSA. The V and J ends lost 1 base and 6 bases respectively, with 16 bases between them. The CDR3 sequence is 16 residues long. DNA for the CDR3: TGTGCCAGCAGCTTAGGGACATCCACTAGGGCTCAGCCCCAGCATTTT. This encodes CASSLGTSTRAQPQHF.

The chain links TRBV7-6 to TRBJ1-5; unclear D gene. Trimming took 1 base from V and 4 from J, leaving 11 bases between them. Germline CDR1 and CDR2: SGHVS and FNYEAQ. CDR3 length equals 15 residues. CDR3 sequence reads: CASSLGSAANQPQHF. CDR3 DNA: TGTGCCAGCAGCTTAGGGTCGGCAGCTAATCAGCCCCAGCATTTT.

J is TRBJ1-5 and V is TRBV2; D is possibly TRBD1 (6 bases). Between the trimmed V and J ends, which lost 7 bases and 7 bases, there was a span of 23 bases. The CDR3 has 16 amino acids. Germline-derived CDR1 and CDR2 are SNHLY and FYNNEI. The DNA for the CDR3 is TGTGCCAGCACTCCAGGGGACTCCGGTAGCCAGCAGCCCCAGCATTTT. Translated: CASTPGDSGSQQPQHF.

In this sample, this clonotype turned up many times. This sequence joins TRBV7-2 and TRBJ2-7; D is unresolved. Trimming left V 4 bases short and J 3 bases short, with 4 bases between. Germline assignment: CDR1 SGHTA and CDR2 FQGNSA. This CDR3 is built from 11 residues. CDR3 coding DNA: TGTGCCAGCAGCTCGCACTACGAGCAGTACTTC. Its protein product is CASSSHYEQYF.

The gene calls are TRBV7-8 and TRBJ1-2; D call uncertain. V dropped 1 base and J dropped 7 bases, with 16 bases sitting between them. CDR1 and CDR2 (germline): SGHVS, FQNEAQ. The CDR3 spans 15 residues. In DNA, the CDR3 is TGTGCCAGCAGCTTAGAACAGTCATCTCTTGGTGGCTACACCTTC. Translated, it gives CASSLEQSSLGGYTF.

CDR3 sequence: CASSYTTNEKLFF. For the CDR3, the DNA is TGTGCCAGTAGTTACACAACTAATGAAAAACTGTTTTTT. This chain connects TRBV19 to TRBJ1-4, with no clear D. CDR3 length: 13 residues. Germline V CDR1 and CDR2: LNHDA, SQIVND (reference sequence). Trimming stripped 5 bases from V and 0 bases from J, with 4 bases between.

Only a few counts were recorded for this clonotype. V usage is TRBV29-1 and J usage is TRBJ2-7; D is unclear. Trimming left V 1 base short and J 4 bases short, with 8 bases between. Germline lookup yields CDR1 SQVTM and CDR2 ANQGSEA. The CDR3 covers 12 residues. The CDR3 loop reads CSVEGGWYEQYF. In DNA form, the CDR3 reads TGCAGCGTTGAAGGGGGATGGTACGAGCAGTACTTC.

This clonotype was detected only a few times. Compared with germline, one end of the junction differs, possibly owing to a read error. The CDR3 DNA sequence: TGCGCCAGCAGTGTGGGACAGGGCTATGGCTACACCTTC. Protein sequence: CASSVGQGYGYTF. The chain carries TRBV9 and TRBJ1-2; 9 positions agree with TRBD1. CDR1 and CDR2 from the germline V gene are SGDLS and YYNGEE. The CDR3 runs 13 residues.

There are many counts of this clonotype. The chain recombines TRBV19 with TRBJ2-2; no firm D call. The germline V gene encodes CDR1 LNHDA and CDR2 SQIVND (reference sequence). This CDR3 is built from 14 residues. Trimming pared 0 bases from V and 1 base from J, leaving 3 bases between. The CDR3 DNA reads as TGTGCCAGTAGTATAGAACAGAACACCGGGGAGCTGTTTTTT. It is translated as CASSIEQNTGELFF.

This clonotype was counted many times. The V and J genes are TRBV2 and TRBJ2-7; possible D gene TRBD2, 6 bases. V was cut by 8 bases and J by 2 bases, with 13 bases left in between. There are 13 residues in the CDR3. In germline, CDR1 is SNHLY, CDR2 FYNNEI. Here the CDR3 DNA reads TGTGCCAGCGGGGGGACTGCCGCCTACGAGCAGTACTTC. This sequence encodes CASGGTAAYEQYF.

In this sample, this clonotype turned up many times. The chain recombines TRBV6-5 with TRBJ1-2; no firm D call. CDR3 length: 16 residues. In germline, CDR1 is MNHEY, CDR2 SVGAGI. The V and J ends lost 2 bases and 0 bases respectively, with 13 bases between them. CDR3 sequence reads: CASSYVPDATNYGYTF. The DNA of the CDR3 is TGTGCCAGCAGTTACGTGCCAGATGCAACTAACTATGGCTACACCTTC.

Points on this clonotype: A much larger clone lies one base from this, so it may be a read error. CDR3 residues: CSARGWGTEAFF. The CDR3 DNA is TGCAGTGCCCGAGGCTGGGGAACTGAAGCTTTCTTT. V gene TRBV20-1 combines with J gene TRBJ1-1, with D unresolved. The V gene lost 6 bases and the J gene lost 5 bases, with 13 bases spanning the gap. This CDR3 region has 12 residues. Germline V gene data show CDR1 as DFQATT and CDR2 as SNEGSKA (reference sequence).